This TCR beta chain stems from a study of regulatory T cells in long-lasting Graves disease. CDR3 length: 13 residues. Germline CDR1 is SGHRS and CDR2 is YFSETQ. Trimming cost V 2 bases and J 10 bases, with 13 bases left between them. Time point: newly diagnosed GD, antithyroid drugs for less than 3 months. Isolated PBMC RNA provided the starting material for the TCR library. It was an endocrinology department in Xi'an, China, that provided the patients. Library construction for TCR beta used iRepertoire HTBI primers and Arm-PCR of CDR3 regions. TCRdb passed the multiplex PCR reads through MiXCR, listing each CDR3 protein once. This sample has over 500,000 distinct CDR3 sequences; roughly 15% occur once, and the top ten carry approximately 12%. This clonotype occurred many times. The same specimen was also included in a second study, on T cells in Graves' hyperthyroidism and ophthalmopathy. This second report adds: The model foresaw ophthalmopathy a median 6.5 months prior to onset.

This chain uses TRBV5-1 with TRBJ2-1, with no clear D. The sequence was collected from a man aged 18 to 29 with Graves disease. The sequencing used peripheral blood mononuclear cells (PBMCs), collected at new diagnosis, from a patient treated with antithyroid drugs. CDR3 DNA sequence: TGCGCCAGCAGCTTACTCTCCGGTGGGGAGCAGTTCTTC. It yields the protein CASSLLSGGEQFF.